The 22 T cell receptor beta chains presented below share a single source sample, sequenced in a study of regulatory T cells in long-lasting Graves disease. Researchers made TCR beta libraries by using iRepertoire HTBI primers and running Arm-PCR on CDR3 regions. TCRdb reprocessed the multiplex PCR reads with MiXCR, giving one entry per CDR3 protein. The data show roughly 430,000 distinct CDR3 sequences, 16% seen once. Sample time point: newly diagnosed GD, antithyroid drugs for less than 3 months. Construction of the TCR library relied on RNA isolated from PBMCs. These data were also filed under a second study, of T cells in Graves' hyperthyroidism and ophthalmopathy.

The sequencing used peripheral blood mononuclear cells (PBMCs), collected at new diagnosis, from a patient treated with antithyroid drugs. These TCRs come from a woman aged 30 to 39 with Graves disease.

This clonotype appeared many times. The chain couples TRBV28 to TRBJ2-1, with D maybe TRBD1 (7 bases). The CDR3 loop spans 13 amino acids. The V end lost 10 bases, the J end lost 8 bases, and 18 bases lay between the germline ends. In germline, CDR1 is MDHEN, CDR2 SYDVKM. The CDR3 DNA sequence: TGTGCCACTCCAGACAGGGACTTGGATGAGCAGTTCTTC. Protein: CATPDRDLDEQFF.

In its sample, this clonotype was seen many times. V usage is TRBV5-1 and J usage is TRBJ1-2; TRBD1 might be the D (6 bases). The CDR3 extends over 15 amino acids. Trimming took 7 bases from V and 0 from J, leaving 16 bases between them. Germline-derived CDR1 and CDR2 are SGHRS and YFSETQ. The CDR3 DNA is TGCGCCAGCTCACAGGGAGGATCAGCTAACTATGGCTACACCTTC. It yields the protein CASSQGGSANYGYTF.

This clonotype was seen repeatedly, ten times or more. The V and J genes are TRBV6-5 and TRBJ1-1; D is possibly TRBD1 (6 bases). CDR1 and CDR2 (germline): MNHEY, SVGAGI. CDR3 size: 14 residues. V lost 0 bases and J 5 bases, leaving 10 bases between the germline ends. Written as DNA, the CDR3 is TGTGCCAGCAGTTACTCGAACAGGGTAACTGAAGCTTTCTTT. Its translation: CASSYSNRVTEAFF.

This clonotype was detected ten times or more. The rearrangement uses TRBV2 and TRBJ2-7; D possibly corresponds to TRBD2 (5 bases). The V and J ends lost 4 bases and 7 bases respectively, with 14 bases between them. Germline CDR1 SNHLY, CDR2 FYNNEI. The CDR3 is made up of 13 amino acids. This CDR3 is CASSASGREEQYF. CDR3 nucleotide sequence: TGTGCCAGCAGTGCATCGGGCCGGGAAGAGCAGTACTTC.

This clonotype was counted ten times or more. The rearrangement links TRBV20-1 to TRBJ2-1; 9 bases map to TRBD2. The CDR3 spans 14 residues. CDR1 and CDR2 (germline): DFQATT, SNEGSKA (reference sequence). Losses at the gene ends were 5 bases for V and 5 bases for J; bases not matched to a gene: 7. Written as DNA, the CDR3 is TGCAGTGCTTCGGGCGGGAGGGCCCACAATGAGCAGTTCTTC. Its protein is CSASGGRAHNEQFF.

In its sample, this clonotype was seen a few times. V usage is TRBV24-1 and J usage is TRBJ2-5, with D possibly called TRBD1 or TRBD2 (5 bases each). The V end was cut by 3 bases, the J end by 3 bases, with 13 bases between. Germline V gene data show CDR1 as KGHDR and CDR2 as SFDVKD. This CDR3 contains 15 residues. This CDR3 is CATSDTGPTKETQYF. The DNA of the CDR3 is TGTGCCACCAGTGATACGGGACCGACAAAAGAGACCCAGTACTTC.

This clonotype showed up many times. The chain combines TRBV7-9 with TRBJ2-1, with 8 bases identical to TRBD2. Per germline, CDR1 SEHNR and CDR2 FQNEAQ (reference sequence). V shed 5 bases, J shed 0 bases, and the junction held 12 bases outside the gene matches. The CDR3 is 18 residues long. CDR3 sequence (DNA): TGTGCCAGCAGCCCATTAAAGGGCGGGAGGAGCTCCTACAATGAGCAGTTCTTC. Its translation is CASSPLKGGRSSYNEQFF.

In its sample, this clonotype was seen many times. The chain joins TRBV28 to TRBJ2-7; perhaps TRBD1 as D (6 bases). Germline assignment: CDR1 MDHEN and CDR2 SYDVKM. The CDR3 runs 12 residues. Trimming cost V 6 bases and J 4 bases, with 10 bases left between them. The CDR3 DNA is TGTGCCAGCAGGACAGGCCCTTACGAGCAGTACTTC. Protein sequence: CASRTGPYEQYF.

A few counts support this clonotype. V usage is TRBV7-8 and J usage is TRBJ2-2; 13 nucleotides line up with TRBD2. Losses at the gene ends were 5 bases for V and 8 bases for J; bases not matched to a gene: 14. This CDR3 comprises 18 residues. Germline CDR1 and CDR2: SGHVS and FQNEAQ. CDR3 amino acids: CASSLRTSGSQIVGELFF. CDR3 DNA sequence: TGTGCCAGCAGCCTAAGGACTAGCGGGAGCCAAATAGTGGGGGAGCTGTTTTTT.

In this sample, this clonotype turned up many times. The rearrangement joins TRBV20-1 to TRBJ2-5, with 14 bases aligning to TRBD2. Trimming removed 3 bases from V and 1 base from J; junction bases left unmatched: 16. The CDR3 covers 20 residues. Germline V lookup: CDR1 DFQATT, CDR2 SNEGSKA (reference sequence). The CDR3 DNA sequence: TGCAGTGCTAGTCCTCTTTGGTCGACTAGCGGGAGGGCCTCCCAAGAGACCCAGTACTTC. This sequence encodes CSASPLWSTSGRASQETQYF.

This clonotype has just a few counts. Given a much more abundant clone one base away, this may be a read error. The conserved closing phenylalanine or tryptophan is absent in this CDR3, likely reflecting a read error. This chain connects TRBV27 to TRBJ2-1, with 8 bases matching TRBD2. The ends lost 2 bases at V and 4 bases at J; junction bases unmatched: 10. The CDR3 sequence is 17 residues long. CDR1 and CDR2 from the germline V gene are MNHEY and SMNVEV (reference sequence). CDR3 nucleotide sequence: TGTGCCAGCAGTTTAGGTCGGGCGGGGGGACCGTACAATGAGCAGTTCTGC. It is translated as CASSLGRAGGPYNEQFC.

This clonotype has at least ten counts. This chain joins TRBV28 and TRBJ1-5, with no clear D. The CDR3 runs to 13 residues. The germline CDR1 and CDR2 sequences are MDHEN and SYDVKM. V shed 11 bases and J shed 0 bases, with 11 bases lying between them. As DNA, the CDR3 is TGTGCCGGATCAGGACTTAGCAATCAGCCCCAGCATTTT. Translated: CAGSGLSNQPQHF.

This clonotype showed up many times. The chain has TRBV29-1 and TRBJ1-1; no definite D call. Per the germline V gene, CDR1 is SQVTM and CDR2 is ANQGSEA. The V and J ends lost 0 bases and 4 bases respectively, with 18 bases between them. CDR3 size: 16 residues. This CDR3 is CSVEDHRGGGGTEAFF. Here the CDR3 DNA reads TGCAGCGTTGAAGATCATCGGGGTGGTGGTGGCACTGAAGCTTTCTTT.

The table lists this clonotype with many counts. The chain uses TRBV20-1 and TRBJ2-1, with 9 bases aligning to TRBD1. Germline assignment: CDR1 DFQATT and CDR2 SNEGSKA (reference sequence). J lost 6 bases, V lost 5 bases, and 14 bases had no gene match. The CDR3 totals 16 residues. The CDR3 sequence: CSAGVRQGGFVNEQFF. The CDR3 DNA is TGCAGTGCTGGCGTTCGACAGGGGGGCTTTGTCAATGAGCAGTTCTTC.

The V gene is TRBV7-2, the J gene TRBJ2-2; TRBD2 aligns across 9 bases. Trimming at V came to 5 bases and at J to 5 bases, leaving 9 bases not matched to a gene. The CDR3 is 16 amino acids. The V gene's germline CDR1 is SGHTA and CDR2 FQGNSA. The CDR3 protein is CASSLPPGLATGELFF. DNA of the CDR3: TGTGCCAGCAGCCTACCTCCCGGACTAGCGACCGGGGAGCTGTTTTTT.

The chain carries TRBV19 and TRBJ2-2; D remains unclear. Germline values: CDR1 LNHDA, CDR2 SQIVND (reference sequence). V was clipped by 3 bases and J by 4 bases, with 12 bases between them. There are 15 residues in the CDR3. In nucleotides, the CDR3 is TGTGCCAGTAGTATCAAACAGATATTCACCGGGGAGCTGTTTTTT. As protein: CASSIKQIFTGELFF. Complete variable domain (other parts from reference TRBV19 and TRBJ2-2): DGGITQSPKYLFRKEGQNVTLSCEQNLNHDAMYWYRQDPGQGLRLIYYSQIVNDFQKGDIAEGYSVSREKKESFPLTVTSAQKNPTAFYLCASSIKQIFTGELFFGEGSRLTVL.

V gene TRBV7-9 combines with J gene TRBJ2-5; no firm D call. Trimming shortened V by 5 bases and J by 5 bases, and 18 bases separated the two germline ends. This CDR3 has 15 residues. Germline V CDR1 and CDR2: SEHNR, FQNEAQ (reference sequence). The CDR3 reads CASSIETNAHETQYF. In DNA, the CDR3 is TGTGCCAGCAGCATCGAAACTAACGCTCATGAGACCCAGTACTTC. Full variable domain (remainder filled in from reference TRBV7-9 and TRBJ2-5): DTGVSQNPRHKITKRGQNVTFRCDPISEHNRLYWYRQTLGQGPEFLTYFQNEAQLEKSRLLSDRFSAERPKGSFSTLEIQRTEQGDSAMYLCASSIETNAHETQYFGPGTRLLVL.

The chain carries TRBV7-2 and TRBJ1-3, with D possibly TRBD1 on 5 matching bases. Germline CDR1 is SGHTA and CDR2 is FQGNSA. V lost 5 bases and J lost 0, with 14 bases in between. This CDR3 spans 16 amino acids. The CDR3: CASSNHPGGSGNTIYF. The CDR3 nucleotides are TGTGCCAGCAGCAATCACCCCGGGGGCTCTGGAAACACCATATATTTT.

The V call is TRBV6-5, the J call TRBJ2-2, with D possibly matching TRBD2 (6 bases). The CDR3 extends over 16 amino acids. The V end was cut by 0 bases, the J end by 1 base, with 9 bases between. CDR1 is MNHEY and CDR2 is SVGAGI in the germline V gene. The chain's CDR3 is CASSYSPAGNTGELFF. CDR3 DNA: TGTGCCAGCAGTTACTCGCCAGCGGGGAACACCGGGGAGCTGTTTTTT.

Many counts were recorded for this clonotype. This sequence joins TRBV3-1 and TRBJ2-5, with unresolved D. The CDR3 consists of 12 residues. Germline V lookup: CDR1 LGHDT, CDR2 YNNKEL (reference sequence). Trimming cost V 1 base and J 5 bases, with 5 bases left between them. In DNA, the CDR3 is TGTGCCAGCAGCCAAGGATGGGAGACCCAGTACTTC. Its translation: CASSQGWETQYF.

This clonotype was found many times. The chain uses TRBV6-1 and TRBJ2-2, with 12 bases matching TRBD2. CDR3 length equals 17 residues. The junction had 13 bases not matched to a gene; V was cut back by 7 bases and J by 7 bases. Germline loops: CDR1 MNHNS, CDR2 SASEGT. CDR3 sequence (DNA): TGTGCCAGCACCGACAGGAAAACGGGACTAGCGGGCGGGGAGCTGTTTTTT. Protein sequence: CASTDRKTGLAGGELFF.

This clonotype was found many times. V usage is TRBV27 and J usage is TRBJ2-7; D is ambiguous. The V gene's germline CDR1 is MNHEY and CDR2 SMNVEV (reference sequence). The CDR3 totals 15 residues. The germline V and J ends were trimmed by 0 bases and 5 bases, with 14 bases remaining between them. The CDR3 sequence is CASSLSTGVENEQYF. DNA of the CDR3: TGTGCCAGCAGTTTATCGACGGGCGTGGAGAACGAGCAGTACTTC.